This T cell receptor (beta chain) was recorded in a study of T cell responses to AZD1222 COVID-19 vaccine. Whole-study findings and limits: Every sample of the repertoires postdated the peak T cell response. Females outnumbered males among donors, who were mostly white British; clonal diversity was possibly underestimated. Nearly half of spike-specific TCRs reportedly target variant regions that are unmutated in the B.1.351 and B.1.1.7 variants. Spike-specific TCR breadth rose after two AZD1222 doses, and depth rose as well.

The CDR3 contains 14 residues. Germline CDR1 KGHSH, CDR2 LQKENI. The V and J ends lost 3 bases and 1 base respectively, with 4 bases between them. Data came from immunoSEQ multiplex PCR; TCRdb stores just in-frame clones and leaves some out. Here the sample spans roughly 150,000 clones, less than 95% being singletons. With respect to this clone: Its target is not known.

The rearrangement links TRBV18 to TRBJ2-6; D gene unclear. This sequence originates from an adult who received the AZD1222 COVID-19 vaccine. The starting material was peripheral blood, obtained 28 days after the second AZD1222 dose. The CDR3 region has the DNA TGTGCCAGCTCACCCATTTCTGGGGCCAACGTCCTGACTTTC. It specifies CASSPISGANVLTF.